This TCR beta chain was profiled in a study of blood T cell repertoires in COVID-19. Overall study context: Sample material is recorded as cDNA or gDNA derived from T cells, B-cell-depleted T cells, or PBMCs.

Assay: immunoSEQ multiplex PCR; the TCRdb copy retains only in-frame clones and omits some. The sample includes roughly 200,000 clones, approximately 85% of them seen just once. The V segment lost 6 bases and the J segment 3 bases; nucleotides outside the gene matches: 9. The CDR3 sequence is 15 residues long. Germline lookup yields CDR1 MNHEY and CDR2 SMNVEV (reference sequence). This chain uses TRBV27 with TRBJ2-3, with 7 bases that match TRBD2. This clonotype was obtained from a woman in her fifties or sixties with acute or convalescent COVID-19. Sequenced: peripheral blood. CDR3 sequence (DNA): TGTGCCAGCAGGATTCAGCGGGGATCAACAGATACGCAGTATTTT. Its translation is CASRIQRGSTDTQYF.